A single sample is the source of the 29 T cell receptor beta chains below, sequenced in a study of blood T cells in healthy people across ages. Combining a sample-barcoded 5' primer with a J-beta primer mix, a second PCR ran for roughly 7 to 12 cycles. Using its own MiXCR run on the 5' RACE reads, TCRdb lists one record per CDR3 protein. The data hold roughly 2 million distinct CDR3 sequences, with 49% observed a single time. Input material: blood. These TCRs come from a middle-aged woman in good health.

The gene calls are TRBV20-1 and TRBJ2-3; the D gene is possibly TRBD2 (6 bases). Trimming stripped 6 bases from V and 0 bases from J, with 16 bases between. This CDR3 comprises 15 residues. The germline gives CDR1 DFQATT, CDR2 SNEGSKA (reference sequence). CDR3 DNA sequence: TGCAGTGCACGTCTAGCGCGGACTAGCACAGATACGCAGTATTTT. It codes for CSARLARTSTDTQYF.

The rearrangement uses TRBV7-9 and TRBJ2-1; 9 nucleotides align to TRBD2. The V and J ends lost 1 base and 0 bases, in that order; junction bases with no gene match: 4. Germline lookup yields CDR1 SEHNR and CDR2 FQNEAQ (reference sequence). The CDR3 extends over 17 amino acids. The CDR3 coding sequence is TGTGCCAGCAGCTTAGTAGCGGGGGACCTCTCCTACAATGAGCAGTTCTTC. Encoded protein: CASSLVAGDLSYNEQFF. The full variable domain, its missing parts supplied by reference TRBV7-9 and TRBJ2-1, is DTGVSQNPRHKITKRGQNVTFRCDPISEHNRLYWYRQTLGQGPEFLTYFQNEAQLEKSRLLSDRFSAERPKGSFSTLEIQRTEQGDSAMYLCASSLVAGDLSYNEQFFGPGTRLTVL.

The rearrangement uses TRBV27 and TRBJ2-5; 8 nucleotides align to TRBD1. The J call may be incorrect, as the DNA end agrees better with TRBJ2-7. Germline V gene data show CDR1 as MNHEY and CDR2 as SMNVEV (reference sequence). The CDR3 consists of 14 residues. CDR3 region: CASRRTGNIGEQYF. As DNA, the CDR3 is TGTGCCAGCAGACGGACAGGGAACATTGGCGAGCAGTACTTC.

V and J are TRBV21-1 and TRBJ1-5; TRBD1 is the table's D call and was not checked against the DNA. TRBV21-1 is a documented pseudogene. This CDR3 comprises 17 residues. The CDR3 DNA reads TGTGCCAGCAGCAAAGGGACAGGGGTAGATAGCAATCAGCCCCAGCATTTT. Encoded protein: CASSKGTGVDSNQPQHF.

The J gene is TRBJ2-1, the V gene TRBV3-1, with unresolved D. Germline CDR1 reads LGHDT; CDR2 reads YNNKEL (reference sequence). Trimming cost V 0 bases and J 7 bases, with 13 bases left between them. The CDR3 covers 15 residues. The CDR3 region has the DNA TGTGCCAGCAGCCAAGAAAGGGCGCGGATAAATGAGCAGTTCTTC. Translated: CASSQERARINEQFF.

This clonotype has more than one count but fewer than ten. The genes are TRBV12-3 or TRBV12-4 and TRBJ2-7; tentative D call: TRBD1 (6 bases). Trimming took 6 bases from V and 3 from J, leaving 15 bases between them. The CDR3 totals 14 residues. The CDR3 DNA is TGTGCCAGCAGAGGACCTACAGGGTTCTACGAGCAGTACTTC. Amino acid sequence: CASRGPTGFYEQYF.

The chain combines TRBV25-1 with TRBJ2-5, with D uncertain. The better agreement between TRBJ2-7 and the DNA end casts doubt on the J call. The CDR3 is made up of 14 amino acids. Germline loops: CDR1 MGHDK, CDR2 SYGVNS. The CDR3 DNA sequence: TGTGCCAGCAGTGAGGCCGGACGAGATGGCGAGCAGTACTTC. It is translated as CASSEAGRDGEQYF.

The chain joins TRBV7-2 to TRBJ2-3; 8 nucleotides line up with TRBD1. The CDR3 totals 16 residues. Trimming took 1 base from V and 1 from J; bases not matched to a gene: 4. Per germline, CDR1 SGHTA and CDR2 FQGNSA. CDR3 sequence (DNA): TGTGCCAGCAGCTTAGGAGGACAGGGAGGCACAGATACGCAGTATTTT. Translation gives CASSLGGQGGTDTQYF.

This clonotype was picked up one time. The genes are TRBV20-1 and TRBJ1-6; tentatively, D is TRBD1 (5 bases). The CDR3 length is 13 residues. The germline V gene encodes CDR1 DFQATT and CDR2 SNEGSKA (reference sequence). Trimming cost V 6 bases and J 9 bases, with 15 bases left between them. CDR3 amino acids: CSAPGTELSPLHF. The CDR3 bases are TGCAGTGCCCCCGGGACGGAGCTTTCACCCCTCCACTTT.

The CDR3 nucleotides are TGTGCCAGCTCACCCCAGGGGGCGCGAGCCGAGCAGTACTTC. Protein product: CASSPQGARAEQYF. The genes are TRBV18 and TRBJ2-7; 8 nucleotides align to TRBD1. V gave up 3 bases and J gave up 6 bases; unmatched junction bases: 7. The CDR3 sequence is 14 residues long. The germline gives CDR1 KGHSH, CDR2 LQKENI.

The chain is built from TRBV15 and TRBJ1-1; D unresolved. Trimming stripped 5 bases from V and 2 bases from J, with 9 bases between. In germline, CDR1 is LNHNV, CDR2 YYDKDF (reference sequence). The CDR3 contains 13 residues. CDR3 protein: CATSEKGNTEAFF. The CDR3 coding sequence is TGTGCCACCAGCGAGAAGGGTAACACTGAAGCTTTCTTT.

CDR3 protein: CASSQLSDTQYF. DNA of the CDR3: TGTGCCAGCAGCCAACTCAGTGATACGCAGTATTTT. J is TRBJ2-3 and V is TRBV14; the D is unclear. The CDR3 is made up of 12 amino acids. V lost 2 bases and J 6 bases, leaving 6 bases between the germline ends. CDR1 SGHDN and CDR2 FVKESK come from the germline V gene.

This clonotype was counted a few times. The V and J genes are TRBV29-1 and TRBJ1-2; no firm D call. V lost 7 bases to trimming and J lost 6 bases, with 12 bases between them. CDR3 length: 11 amino acids. Germline CDR1 SQVTM, CDR2 ANQGSEA. The CDR3 protein is CSDGEFDGYTF. The CDR3 DNA is TGCAGCGATGGGGAGTTTGATGGCTACACCTTC.

This clonotype came up once. This chain connects TRBV5-5 to TRBJ1-1, with D possibly matching TRBD1 (5 bases). The CDR3 consists of 16 residues. Germline CDR1 is SGHKS and CDR2 is YYEKEE (reference sequence). V lost 4 bases and J 4 bases, leaving 20 bases between the germline ends. The CDR3 bases are TGTGCCAGCAGCATGACATGGGGCGAGGTCGGCACTGAAGCTTTCTTT. This encodes CASSMTWGEVGTEAFF. The whole variable domain, remainder taken from reference TRBV5-5 and TRBJ1-1, is DAGVTQSPTHLIKTRGQQVTLRCSPISGHKSVSWYQQVLGQGPQFIFQYYEKEERGRGNFPDRFSARQFPNYSSELNVNALLLGDSALYLCASSMTWGEVGTEAFFGQGTRLTVV.

This clonotype showed up just a few times. This chain connects TRBV5-1 to TRBJ2-6; TRBD1 matches 9 bases. Losses at the gene ends were 7 bases for V and 2 bases for J; bases not matched to a gene: 7. CDR1 is SGHRS and CDR2 is YFSETQ in the germline V gene. The CDR3 runs 16 residues. The CDR3 DNA is TGCGCCAGCGGGACAGGGAAAGATGCTGGGGCCAACGTCCTGACTTTC. Protein sequence: CASGTGKDAGANVLTF.

This clonotype has a count of ten or more. CDR3 residues: CSVDGAGTYEQYF. CDR3 in DNA: TGCAGCGTTGATGGGGCAGGGACCTACGAGCAGTACTTC. This chain joins TRBV29-1 and TRBJ2-7; TRBD1 is a possible D gene (5 bases). The V end lost 3 bases, the J end lost 2 bases, and 11 bases lay between the germline ends. In germline, CDR1 is SQVTM, CDR2 ANQGSEA. This CDR3 is built from 13 residues.

This chain joins TRBV6-1 and TRBJ2-3; the D is unclear. Per the germline V gene, CDR1 is MNHNS and CDR2 is SASEGT. Trimming took off 11 bases at V and 9 bases at J, with 12 bases between the two ends. The CDR3 contains 10 residues. The CDR3 here is CAAIGWTQYF. The CDR3 DNA sequence: TGTGCCGCCATCGGGTGGACGCAGTATTTT.

V usage is TRBV12-3 or TRBV12-4 and J usage is TRBJ2-3; 8 bases match TRBD1. The CDR3 loop spans 17 amino acids. The V and J ends lost 5 bases and 3 bases, in that order; junction bases with no gene match: 13. The CDR3 loop is CASSRSNHRGLTDTQYF. CDR3 nucleotides: TGTGCCAGCAGTCGCTCTAACCACAGGGGGTTGACAGATACGCAGTATTTT.

The chain is built from TRBV7-2 and TRBJ2-1, with 9 bases matching TRBD2. Per the germline V gene, CDR1 is SGHTA and CDR2 is FQGNSA. CDR3 size: 15 residues. V dropped 11 bases and J dropped 8; count of bases not matched to a gene: 16. The CDR3 DNA reads as TGTGCCGTTCCTAGAGGCGGGGGGGCTTCGGATGAGCAGTTCTTC. The encoded protein is CAVPRGGGASDEQFF.

This clonotype was observed a few times. The chain links TRBV9 to TRBJ2-6; D unresolved. Trimming stripped 0 bases from V and 0 bases from J, with 10 bases between. The CDR3 contains 17 residues. Germline-derived CDR1 and CDR2 are SGDLS and YYNGEE. The CDR3 protein is CASSVGDGNSGANVLTF. The CDR3 DNA sequence: TGTGCCAGCAGCGTAGGAGACGGAAACTCTGGGGCCAACGTCCTGACTTTC.

The chain uses TRBV28 and TRBJ1-2; 8 positions agree with TRBD1. CDR3 length: 15 residues. Germline loops: CDR1 MDHEN, CDR2 SYDVKM. V shed 5 bases and J 4 bases; nucleotides not matched to a gene: 9. The CDR3 loop reads CASSPPGTGGYGYTF. DNA for the CDR3: TGTGCCAGCAGTCCCCCCGGGACAGGAGGCTATGGCTACACCTTC.

This clonotype occurred a few times. The gene calls are TRBV7-2 and TRBJ2-1; D is unresolved. V was pared by 2 bases and J by 2 bases, with 4 bases between. The CDR3 totals 13 residues. In germline, CDR1 is SGHTA, CDR2 FQGNSA. The CDR3 spells CASSLNAYNEQFF. In nucleotides, the CDR3 is TGTGCCAGCAGCTTAAACGCCTACAATGAGCAGTTCTTC.

The V call is TRBV29-1, the J call TRBJ2-5, with 8 positions matching TRBD2. V gave up 6 bases and J gave up 5 bases; unmatched junction bases: 8. CDR1 and CDR2 from the germline V gene are SQVTM and ANQGSEA. The CDR3 runs 13 residues. CDR3 sequence reads: CSVSRGGLETQYF. CDR3 nucleotide sequence: TGCAGCGTCTCCCGCGGGGGGCTGGAGACCCAGTACTTC.

There are a few counts of this clonotype. The chain carries TRBV4-3 and TRBJ2-5, with 8 bases that match TRBD2. Germline V gene lookup returns CDR1 LGHNA and CDR2 YSLEER. The CDR3 has 16 residues. The J segment lost 1 base and the V segment lost 1 base, leaving 5 bases of the junction unmatched. CDR3 in DNA: TGCGCCAGCAGCCAAGGCGGTCGGGGGGGCCAAGAGACCCAGTACTTC. It encodes CASSQGGRGGQETQYF.

In nucleotides, the CDR3 is TGTGCCAGCAGTTACGGTCGACAGCCTAGCACAGATACGCAGTATTTT. This codes for CASSYGRQPSTDTQYF. The chain employs TRBV6-5 and TRBJ2-3, with D possibly TRBD1 on 5 matching bases. CDR1 and CDR2 from the germline V gene are MNHEY and SVGAGI. V was shortened by 2 bases and J by 0 bases, with 12 bases between the two germline ends. The CDR3 spans 16 residues.

The chain employs TRBV20-1 and TRBJ2-1, with D possibly being TRBD2 (6 bases). The V and J ends lost 0 bases and 4 bases respectively, with 31 bases between them. Germline-derived CDR1 and CDR2 are DFQATT and SNEGSKA (reference sequence). This CDR3 spans 21 amino acids. Written as DNA, the CDR3 is TGCAGTGCTAGAGATTTGGGGGGTTCTAGCGAGCAGATATGGGCTTACAATGAGCAGTTCTTC. Its protein is CSARDLGGSSEQIWAYNEQFF.

This clonotype was counted ten times or more. V and J are TRBV11-3 and TRBJ2-7, with TRBD1 identical over 11 bases. This CDR3 is 15 amino acids long. V gave up 4 bases and J gave up 2 bases; unmatched junction bases: 4. Per germline, CDR1 SGHNT and CDR2 YENEEA. This CDR3 reads CASSSGQGAAYEQYF. The CDR3, as DNA: TGTGCCAGCAGCTCCGGACAGGGGGCCGCCTACGAGCAGTACTTC.

The chain is built from TRBV20-1 and TRBJ1-2; D remains unclear. V lost 5 bases and J 8 bases, leaving 12 bases between the germline ends. The CDR3 is made up of 11 amino acids. Germline CDR1 reads DFQATT; CDR2 reads SNEGSKA (reference sequence). This chain's CDR3 is CSAGSPGGYTF. For the CDR3, the DNA is TGCAGTGCTGGCAGCCCTGGCGGCTACACCTTC.

This clonotype has a single count. V and J are TRBV7-9 and TRBJ2-7; D is perhaps TRBD1 or TRBD2 (5 bases each). The CDR3 is 16 residues long. Germline CDR1 and CDR2: SEHNR and FQNEAQ (reference sequence). V lost 5 bases, J lost 0 bases, and 17 bases lay in between. As DNA, the CDR3 is TGTGCCAGCAGCACCGACGGGGACCATAGCTCCTACGAGCAGTACTTC. Translating it yields CASSTDGDHSSYEQYF. Full variable domain (missing parts from reference TRBV7-9 and TRBJ2-7): DTGVSQNPRHKITKRGQNVTFRCDPISEHNRLYWYRQTLGQGPEFLTYFQNEAQLEKSRLLSDRFSAERPKGSFSTLEIQRTEQGDSAMYLCASSTDGDHSSYEQYFGPGTRLTVT.